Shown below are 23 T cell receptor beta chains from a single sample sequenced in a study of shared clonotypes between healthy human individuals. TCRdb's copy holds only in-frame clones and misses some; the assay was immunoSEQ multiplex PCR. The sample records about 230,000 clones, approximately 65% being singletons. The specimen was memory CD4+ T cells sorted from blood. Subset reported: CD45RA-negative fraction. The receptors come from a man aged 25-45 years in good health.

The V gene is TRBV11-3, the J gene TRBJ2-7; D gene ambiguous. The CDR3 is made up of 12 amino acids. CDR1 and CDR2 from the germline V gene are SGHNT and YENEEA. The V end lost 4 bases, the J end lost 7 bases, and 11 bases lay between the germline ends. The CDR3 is CASSSSFGEQYF. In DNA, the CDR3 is TGTGCCAGCAGCTCCTCCTTTGGGGAGCAGTACTTC.

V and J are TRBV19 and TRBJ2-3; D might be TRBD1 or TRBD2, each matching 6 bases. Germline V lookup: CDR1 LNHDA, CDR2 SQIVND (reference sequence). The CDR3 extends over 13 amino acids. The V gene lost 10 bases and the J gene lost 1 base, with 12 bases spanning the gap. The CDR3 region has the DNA TGTGCCACCCCGGAGGGGGGCACAGATACGCAGTATTTT. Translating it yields CATPEGGTDTQYF. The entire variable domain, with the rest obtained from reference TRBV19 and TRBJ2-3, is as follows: DGGITQSPKYLFRKEGQNVTLSCEQNLNHDAMYWYRQDPGQGLRLIYYSQIVNDFQKGDIAEGYSVSREKKESFPLTVTSAQKNPTAFYLCATPEGGTDTQYFGPGTRLTVL.

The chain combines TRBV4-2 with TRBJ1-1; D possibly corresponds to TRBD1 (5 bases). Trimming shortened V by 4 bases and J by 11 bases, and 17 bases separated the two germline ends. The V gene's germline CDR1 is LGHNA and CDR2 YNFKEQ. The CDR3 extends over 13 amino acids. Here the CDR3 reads CASSPKGLLQAFF. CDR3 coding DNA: TGTGCCAGCAGCCCGAAGGGACTCCTCCAGGCTTTCTTT.

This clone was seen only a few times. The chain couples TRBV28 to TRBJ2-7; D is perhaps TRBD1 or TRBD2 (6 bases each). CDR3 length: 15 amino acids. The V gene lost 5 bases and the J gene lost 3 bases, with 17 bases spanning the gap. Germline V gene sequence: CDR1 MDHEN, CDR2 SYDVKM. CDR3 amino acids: CASSPPGAQNYEQYF. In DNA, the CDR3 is TGTGCCAGCAGTCCCCCGGGGGCCCAAAACTACGAGCAGTACTTC.

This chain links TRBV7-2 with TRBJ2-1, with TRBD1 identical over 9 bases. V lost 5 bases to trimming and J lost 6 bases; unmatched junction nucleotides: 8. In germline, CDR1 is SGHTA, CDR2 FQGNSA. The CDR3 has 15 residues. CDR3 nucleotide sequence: TGTGCCAGCAGCATCACAGGGGGCTTCGGCAATGAGCAGTTCTTC. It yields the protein CASSITGGFGNEQFF.

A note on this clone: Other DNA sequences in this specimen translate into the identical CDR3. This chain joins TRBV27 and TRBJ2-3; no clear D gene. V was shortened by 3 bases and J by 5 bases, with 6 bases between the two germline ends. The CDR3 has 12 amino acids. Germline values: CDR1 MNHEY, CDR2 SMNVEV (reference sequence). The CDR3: CASSLFGDTQYF. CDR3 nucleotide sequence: TGTGCCAGCAGTTTGTTTGGAGATACGCAGTATTTT.

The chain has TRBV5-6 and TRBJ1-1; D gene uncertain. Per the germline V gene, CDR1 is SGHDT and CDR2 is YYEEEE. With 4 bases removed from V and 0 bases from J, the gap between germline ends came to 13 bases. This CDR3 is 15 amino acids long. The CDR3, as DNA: TGTGCCAGCAGCGACCGGCGGGGATTGAACACTGAAGCTTTCTTT. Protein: CASSDRRGLNTEAFF.

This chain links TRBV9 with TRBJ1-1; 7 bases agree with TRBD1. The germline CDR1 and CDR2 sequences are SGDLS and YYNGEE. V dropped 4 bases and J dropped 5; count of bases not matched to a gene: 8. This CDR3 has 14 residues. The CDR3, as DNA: TGTGCCAGCAGCCCCGGACAGGTGGGGACTGAAGCTTTCTTT. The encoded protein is CASSPGQVGTEAFF.

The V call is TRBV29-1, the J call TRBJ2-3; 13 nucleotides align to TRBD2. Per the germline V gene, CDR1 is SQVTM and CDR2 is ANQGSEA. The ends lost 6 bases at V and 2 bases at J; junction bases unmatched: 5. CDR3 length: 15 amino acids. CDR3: CSVRLAGGATDTQYF. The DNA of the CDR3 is TGCAGCGTCAGACTAGCGGGAGGAGCCACAGATACGCAGTATTTT.

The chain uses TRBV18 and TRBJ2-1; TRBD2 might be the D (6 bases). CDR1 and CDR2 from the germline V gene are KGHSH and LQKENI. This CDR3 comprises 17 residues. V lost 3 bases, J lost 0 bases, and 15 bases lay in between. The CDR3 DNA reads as TGTGCCAGCTCACCCCCAGAGGGAGGAATCTCCTACAATGAGCAGTTCTTC. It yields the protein CASSPPEGGISYNEQFF.

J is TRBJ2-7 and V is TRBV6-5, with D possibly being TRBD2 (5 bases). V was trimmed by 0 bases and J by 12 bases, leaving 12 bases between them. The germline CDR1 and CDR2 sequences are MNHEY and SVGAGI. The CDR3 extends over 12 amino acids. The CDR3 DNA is TGTGCCAGCAGTTACTCTGGCTCCGCGGGGTACTTC. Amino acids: CASSYSGSAGYF.

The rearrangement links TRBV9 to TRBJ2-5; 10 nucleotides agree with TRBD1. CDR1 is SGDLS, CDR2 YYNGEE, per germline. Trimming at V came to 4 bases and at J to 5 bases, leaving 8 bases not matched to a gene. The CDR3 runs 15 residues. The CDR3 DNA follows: TGTGCCAGCAGCCCAAGACAGGGGGCCTTTGAGACCCAGTACTTC. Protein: CASSPRQGAFETQYF.

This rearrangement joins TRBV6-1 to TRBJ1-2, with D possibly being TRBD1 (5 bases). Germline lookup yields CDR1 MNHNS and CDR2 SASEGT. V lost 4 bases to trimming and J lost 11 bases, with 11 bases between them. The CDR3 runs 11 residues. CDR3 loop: CASSAGAIYTF. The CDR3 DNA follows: TGTGCCAGCAGTGCTGGGGCCATTTACACCTTC.

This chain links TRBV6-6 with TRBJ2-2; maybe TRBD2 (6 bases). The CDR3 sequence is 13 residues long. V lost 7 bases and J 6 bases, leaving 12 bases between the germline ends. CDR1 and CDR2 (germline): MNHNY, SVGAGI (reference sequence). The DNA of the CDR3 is TGTGCCAGCACCAGGAGGGGCTCCGGGGAGCTGTTTTTT. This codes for CASTRRGSGELFF.

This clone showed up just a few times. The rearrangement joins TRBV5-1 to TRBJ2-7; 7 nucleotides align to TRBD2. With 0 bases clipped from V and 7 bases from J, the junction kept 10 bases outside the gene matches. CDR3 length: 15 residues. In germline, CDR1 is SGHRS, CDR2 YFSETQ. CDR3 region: CASSLGGLWGGEQYF. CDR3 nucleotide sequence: TGCGCCAGCAGCTTGGGCGGGCTATGGGGAGGGGAGCAGTACTTC.

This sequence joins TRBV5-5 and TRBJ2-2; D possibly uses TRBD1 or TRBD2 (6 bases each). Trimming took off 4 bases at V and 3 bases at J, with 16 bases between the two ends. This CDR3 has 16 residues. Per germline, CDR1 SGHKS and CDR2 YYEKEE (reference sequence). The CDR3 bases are TGTGCCAGCAGCATTGGCATCGGGGGCTACACCGGGGAGCTGTTTTTT. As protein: CASSIGIGGYTGELFF. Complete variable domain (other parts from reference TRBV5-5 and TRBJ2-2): DAGVTQSPTHLIKTRGQQVTLRCSPISGHKSVSWYQQVLGQGPQFIFQYYEKEERGRGNFPDRFSARQFPNYSSELNVNALLLGDSALYLCASSIGIGGYTGELFFGEGSRLTVL.

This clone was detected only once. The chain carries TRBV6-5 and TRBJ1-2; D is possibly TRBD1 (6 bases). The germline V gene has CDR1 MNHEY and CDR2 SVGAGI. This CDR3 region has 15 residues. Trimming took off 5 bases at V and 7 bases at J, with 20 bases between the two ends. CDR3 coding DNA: TGTGCCAGCAGTCCTTCCTTACAGGGTACGGGTGGCTACACCTTC. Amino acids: CASSPSLQGTGGYTF.

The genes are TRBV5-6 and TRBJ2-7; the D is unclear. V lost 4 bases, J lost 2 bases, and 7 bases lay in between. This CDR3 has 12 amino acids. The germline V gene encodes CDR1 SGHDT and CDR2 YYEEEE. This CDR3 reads CASSAVTYEQYF. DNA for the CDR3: TGTGCCAGCAGCGCAGTGACCTACGAGCAGTACTTC.

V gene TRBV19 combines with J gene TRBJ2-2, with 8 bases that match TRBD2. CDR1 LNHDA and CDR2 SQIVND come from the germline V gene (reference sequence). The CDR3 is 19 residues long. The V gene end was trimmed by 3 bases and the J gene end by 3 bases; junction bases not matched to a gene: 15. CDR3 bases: TGTGCCAGTAGTATGGGGCGGTGGGCGCGGGAGGCCGACACCGGGGAGCTGTTTTTT. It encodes CASSMGRWAREADTGELFF. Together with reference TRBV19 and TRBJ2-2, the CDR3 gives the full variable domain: DGGITQSPKYLFRKEGQNVTLSCEQNLNHDAMYWYRQDPGQGLRLIYYSQIVNDFQKGDIAEGYSVSREKKESFPLTVTSAQKNPTAFYLCASSMGRWAREADTGELFFGEGSRLTVL.

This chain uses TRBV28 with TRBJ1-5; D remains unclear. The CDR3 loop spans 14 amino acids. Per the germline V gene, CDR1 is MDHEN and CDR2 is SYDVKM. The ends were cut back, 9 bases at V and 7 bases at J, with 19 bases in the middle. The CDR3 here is CASTVNSRRQPQHF. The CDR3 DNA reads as TGTGCCAGTACGGTAAACTCGCGGAGGCAGCCCCAGCATTTT.

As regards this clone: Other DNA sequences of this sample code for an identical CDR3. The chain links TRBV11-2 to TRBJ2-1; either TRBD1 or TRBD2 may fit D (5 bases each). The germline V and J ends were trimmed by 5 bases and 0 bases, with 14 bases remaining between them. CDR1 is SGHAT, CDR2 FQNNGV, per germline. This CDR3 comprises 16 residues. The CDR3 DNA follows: TGTGCCAGCAGCCTTTCTGGGGGTAGCTCCTACAATGAGCAGTTCTTC. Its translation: CASSLSGGSSYNEQFF.

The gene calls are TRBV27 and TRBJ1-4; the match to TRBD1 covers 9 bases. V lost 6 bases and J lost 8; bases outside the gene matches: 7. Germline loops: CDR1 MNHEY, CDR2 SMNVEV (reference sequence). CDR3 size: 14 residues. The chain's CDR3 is CASSVQGAREKLFF. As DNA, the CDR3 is TGTGCCAGCAGCGTACAGGGGGCGAGGGAAAAACTGTTTTTT.

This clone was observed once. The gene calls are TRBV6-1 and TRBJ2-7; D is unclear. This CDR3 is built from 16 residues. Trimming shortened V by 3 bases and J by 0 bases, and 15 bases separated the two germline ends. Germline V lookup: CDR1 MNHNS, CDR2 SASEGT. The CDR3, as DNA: TGTGCCAGCAGTGACCCAGGACGGGCGAGCTCCTACGAGCAGTACTTC. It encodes CASSDPGRASSYEQYF.